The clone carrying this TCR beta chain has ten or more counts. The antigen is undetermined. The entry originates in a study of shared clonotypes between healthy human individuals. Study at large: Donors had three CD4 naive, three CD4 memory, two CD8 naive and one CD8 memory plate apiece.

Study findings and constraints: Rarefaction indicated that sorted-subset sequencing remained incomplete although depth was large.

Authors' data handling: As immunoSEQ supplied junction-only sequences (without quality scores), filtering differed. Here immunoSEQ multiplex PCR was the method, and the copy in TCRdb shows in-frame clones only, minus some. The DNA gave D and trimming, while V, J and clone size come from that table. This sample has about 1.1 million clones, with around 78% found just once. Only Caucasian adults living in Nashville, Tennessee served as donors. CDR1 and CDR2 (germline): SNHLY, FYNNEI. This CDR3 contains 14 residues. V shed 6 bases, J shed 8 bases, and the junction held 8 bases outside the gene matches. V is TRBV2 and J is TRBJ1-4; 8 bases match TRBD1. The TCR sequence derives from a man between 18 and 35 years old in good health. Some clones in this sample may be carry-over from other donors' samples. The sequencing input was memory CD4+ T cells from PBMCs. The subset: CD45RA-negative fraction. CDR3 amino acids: CASSLGQGGEKLFF. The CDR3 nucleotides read TGTGCCAGCAGCCTCGGACAGGGAGGGGAAAAACTGTTTTTT.